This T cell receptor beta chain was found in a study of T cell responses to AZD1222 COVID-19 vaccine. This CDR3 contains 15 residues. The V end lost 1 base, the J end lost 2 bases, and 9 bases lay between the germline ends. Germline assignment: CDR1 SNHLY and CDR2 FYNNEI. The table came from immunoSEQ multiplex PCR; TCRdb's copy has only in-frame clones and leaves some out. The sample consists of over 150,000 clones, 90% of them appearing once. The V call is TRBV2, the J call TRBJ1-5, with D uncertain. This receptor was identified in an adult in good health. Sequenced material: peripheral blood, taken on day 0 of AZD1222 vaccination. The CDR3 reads CASSEESMGNQPQHF. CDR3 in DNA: TGTGCCAGCAGTGAAGAGTCGATGGGCAATCAGCCCCAGCATTTT. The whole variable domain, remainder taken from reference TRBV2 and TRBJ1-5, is EPEVTQTPSHQVTQMGQEVILRCVPISNHLYFYWYRQILGQKVEFLVSFYNNEISEKSEIFDDQFSVERPDGSNFTLKIRSTKLEDSAMYFCASSEESMGNQPQHFGDGTRLSIL.